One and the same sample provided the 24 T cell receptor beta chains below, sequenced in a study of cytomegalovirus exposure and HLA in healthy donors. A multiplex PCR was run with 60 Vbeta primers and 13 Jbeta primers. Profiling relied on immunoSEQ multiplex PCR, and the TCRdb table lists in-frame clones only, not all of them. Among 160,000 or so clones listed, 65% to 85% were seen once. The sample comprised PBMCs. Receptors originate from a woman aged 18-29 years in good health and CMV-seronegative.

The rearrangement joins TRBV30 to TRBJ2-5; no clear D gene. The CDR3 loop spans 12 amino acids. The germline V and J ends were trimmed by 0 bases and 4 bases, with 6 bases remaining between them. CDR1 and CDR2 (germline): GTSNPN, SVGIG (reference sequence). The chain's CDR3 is CAWSVLGETQYF. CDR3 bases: TGTGCCTGGAGTGTACTTGGAGAGACCCAGTACTTC.

In nucleotides, the CDR3 is TGTGCCAGCAGGCCGAGTCCGACAGGGTTCTGGTCAGGCAATCAGCCCCAGCATTTT. Translation: CASRPSPTGFWSGNQPQHF. The chain combines TRBV28 with TRBJ1-5, with 7 nucleotides matching TRBD1. The CDR3 is 19 residues long. The V segment lost 6 bases and the J segment 2 bases; nucleotides outside the gene matches: 19. Germline CDR1 MDHEN, CDR2 SYDVKM.

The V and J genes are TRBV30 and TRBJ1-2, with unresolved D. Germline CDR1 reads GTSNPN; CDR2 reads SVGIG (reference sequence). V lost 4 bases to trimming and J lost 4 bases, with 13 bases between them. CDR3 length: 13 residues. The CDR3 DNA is TGTGCCTGGACTCGTACGACGGGCTATGGCTACACCTTC. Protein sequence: CAWTRTTGYGYTF.

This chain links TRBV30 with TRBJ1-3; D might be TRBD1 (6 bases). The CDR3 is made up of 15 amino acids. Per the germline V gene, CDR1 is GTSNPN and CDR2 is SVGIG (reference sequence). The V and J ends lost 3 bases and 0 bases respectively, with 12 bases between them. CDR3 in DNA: TGTGCCTGGAGCTGGGACACCATCTCTGGAAACACCATATATTTT. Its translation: CAWSWDTISGNTIYF.

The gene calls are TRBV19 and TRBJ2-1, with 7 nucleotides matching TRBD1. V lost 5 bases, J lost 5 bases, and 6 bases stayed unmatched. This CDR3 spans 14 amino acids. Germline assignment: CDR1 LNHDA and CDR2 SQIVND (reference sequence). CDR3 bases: TGTGCCAGTAGTTACAGGACAGGAAACAATGAGCAGTTCTTC. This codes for CASSYRTGNNEQFF.

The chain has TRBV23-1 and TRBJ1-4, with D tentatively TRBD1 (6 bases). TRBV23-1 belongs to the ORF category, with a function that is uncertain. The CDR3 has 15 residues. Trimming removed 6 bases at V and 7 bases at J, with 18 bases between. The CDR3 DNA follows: TGCGCCAGCAGCCAACGTTGGACAGTTGGTGAAAAACTGTTTTTT. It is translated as CASSQRWTVGEKLFF.

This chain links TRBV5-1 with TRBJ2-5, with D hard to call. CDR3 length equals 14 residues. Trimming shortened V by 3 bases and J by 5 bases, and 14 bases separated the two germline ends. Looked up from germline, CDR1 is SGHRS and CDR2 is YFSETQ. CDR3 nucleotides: TGCGCCAGCAGCTCCGCTTTAAGTAGTGAGACCCAGTACTTC. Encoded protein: CASSSALSSETQYF.

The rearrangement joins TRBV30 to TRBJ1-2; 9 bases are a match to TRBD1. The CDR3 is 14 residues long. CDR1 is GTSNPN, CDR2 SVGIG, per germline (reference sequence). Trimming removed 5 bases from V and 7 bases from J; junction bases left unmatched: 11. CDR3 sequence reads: CAWEPEQGAVGYTF. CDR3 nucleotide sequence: TGTGCCTGGGAGCCAGAACAGGGGGCGGTTGGCTACACCTTC. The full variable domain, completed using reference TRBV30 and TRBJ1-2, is SQTIHQWPATLVQPVGSPLSLECTVEGTSNPNLYWYRQAAGRGLQLLFYSVGIGQISSEVPQNLSASRPQDRQFILSSKKLLLSDSGFYLCAWEPEQGAVGYTFGSGTRLTVV.

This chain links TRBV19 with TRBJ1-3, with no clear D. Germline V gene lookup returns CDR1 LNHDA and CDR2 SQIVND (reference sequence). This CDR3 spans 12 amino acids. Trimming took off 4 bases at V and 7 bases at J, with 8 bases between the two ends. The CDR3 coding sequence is TGTGCCAGTAGTAAGCGGTGGAACACCATATATTTT. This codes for CASSKRWNTIYF.

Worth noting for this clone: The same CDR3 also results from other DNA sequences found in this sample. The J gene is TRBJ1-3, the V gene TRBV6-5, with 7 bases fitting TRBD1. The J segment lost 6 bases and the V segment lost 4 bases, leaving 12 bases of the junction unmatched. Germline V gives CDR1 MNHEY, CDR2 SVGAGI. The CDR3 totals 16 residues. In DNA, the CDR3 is TGTGCCAGCAGTTGGAGGAAGGGGGCTTTGGAAAACACCATATATTTT. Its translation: CASSWRKGALENTIYF.

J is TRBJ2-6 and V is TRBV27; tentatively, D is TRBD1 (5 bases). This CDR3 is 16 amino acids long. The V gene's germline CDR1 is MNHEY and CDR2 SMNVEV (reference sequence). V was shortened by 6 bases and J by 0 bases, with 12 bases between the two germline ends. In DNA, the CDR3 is TGTGCCAGCAGCCCATACAGGCACTCTGGGGCCAACGTCCTGACTTTC. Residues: CASSPYRHSGANVLTF.

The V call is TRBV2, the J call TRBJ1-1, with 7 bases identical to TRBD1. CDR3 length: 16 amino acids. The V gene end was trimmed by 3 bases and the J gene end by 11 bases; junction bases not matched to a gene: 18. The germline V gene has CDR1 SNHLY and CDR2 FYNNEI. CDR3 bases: TGTGCCAGCAGTGAGCCACTAGACAGGGTGATTGCGGCCGCTTTCTTT. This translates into CASSEPLDRVIAAAFF.

The CDR3 reads CASSQRRTGSNTEAFF. The CDR3 nucleotides read TGTGCCAGCAGCCAAAGACGGACAGGGTCGAACACTGAAGCTTTCTTT. The rearrangement uses TRBV4-2 and TRBJ1-1; TRBD1 agrees at 8 bases. The CDR3 runs to 16 residues. Trimming removed 2 bases from V and 1 base from J; junction bases left unmatched: 6. The germline gives CDR1 LGHNA, CDR2 YNFKEQ.

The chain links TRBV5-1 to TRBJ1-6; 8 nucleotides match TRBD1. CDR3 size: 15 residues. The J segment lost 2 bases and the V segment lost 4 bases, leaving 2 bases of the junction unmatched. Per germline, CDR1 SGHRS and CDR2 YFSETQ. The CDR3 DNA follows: TGCGCCAGCAGCCTGGGACAGGCCTATAATTCACCCCTCCACTTT. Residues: CASSLGQAYNSPLHF.

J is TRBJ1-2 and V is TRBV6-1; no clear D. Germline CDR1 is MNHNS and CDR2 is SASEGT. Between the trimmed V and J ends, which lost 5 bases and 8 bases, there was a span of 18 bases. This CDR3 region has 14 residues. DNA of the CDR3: TGTGCCAGCAGTCCCCCGAGCCTTTTCTTGGGCTACACCTTC. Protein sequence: CASSPPSLFLGYTF.

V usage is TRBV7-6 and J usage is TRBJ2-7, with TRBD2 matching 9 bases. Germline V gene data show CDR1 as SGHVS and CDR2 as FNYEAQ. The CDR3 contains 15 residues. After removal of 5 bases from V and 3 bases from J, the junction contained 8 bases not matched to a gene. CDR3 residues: CASSAAAGGLYEQYF. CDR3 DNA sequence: TGTGCCAGCAGCGCAGCTGCGGGGGGGCTCTACGAGCAGTACTTC. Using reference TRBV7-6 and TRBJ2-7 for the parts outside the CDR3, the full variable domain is GAGVSQSPRYKVTKRGQDVALRCDPISGHVSLYWYRQALGQGPEFLTYFNYEAQQDKSGLPNDRFSAERPEGSISTLTIQRTEQRDSAMYRCASSAAAGGLYEQYFGPGTRLTVT.

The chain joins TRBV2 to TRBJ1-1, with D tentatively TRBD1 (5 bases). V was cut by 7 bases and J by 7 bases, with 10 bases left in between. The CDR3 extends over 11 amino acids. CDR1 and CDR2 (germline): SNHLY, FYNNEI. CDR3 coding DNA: TGTGCCAGCACCCAAAGGGGTGAAGCTTTCTTT. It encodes CASTQRGEAFF. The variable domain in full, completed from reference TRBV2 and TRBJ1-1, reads EPEVTQTPSHQVTQMGQEVILRCVPISNHLYFYWYRQILGQKVEFLVSFYNNEISEKSEIFDDQFSVERPDGSNFTLKIRSTKLEDSAMYFCASTQRGEAFFGQGTRLTVV.

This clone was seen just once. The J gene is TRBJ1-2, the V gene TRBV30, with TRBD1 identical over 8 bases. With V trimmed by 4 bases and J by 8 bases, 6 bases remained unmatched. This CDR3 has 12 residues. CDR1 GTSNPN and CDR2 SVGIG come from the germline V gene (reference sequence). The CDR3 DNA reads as TGTGCCTGGACTCAACAGGGGGGAGGCTACACCTTC. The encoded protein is CAWTQQGGGYTF.

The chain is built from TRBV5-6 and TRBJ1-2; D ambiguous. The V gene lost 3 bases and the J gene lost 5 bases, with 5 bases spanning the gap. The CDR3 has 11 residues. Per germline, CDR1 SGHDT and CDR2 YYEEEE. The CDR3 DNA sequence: TGTGCCAGCAGCTCCAAATATGGCTACACCTTC. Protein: CASSSKYGYTF.

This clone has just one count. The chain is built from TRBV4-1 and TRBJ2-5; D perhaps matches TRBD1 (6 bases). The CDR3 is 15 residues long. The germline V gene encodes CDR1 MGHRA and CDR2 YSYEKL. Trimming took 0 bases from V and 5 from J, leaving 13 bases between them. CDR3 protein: CASSQDTSGEETQYF. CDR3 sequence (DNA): TGCGCCAGCAGCCAAGATACCTCAGGGGAGGAGACCCAGTACTTC.

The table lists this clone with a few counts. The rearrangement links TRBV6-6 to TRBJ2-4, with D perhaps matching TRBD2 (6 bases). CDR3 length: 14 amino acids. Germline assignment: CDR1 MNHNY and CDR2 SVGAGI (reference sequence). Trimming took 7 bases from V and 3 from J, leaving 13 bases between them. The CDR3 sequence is CASIRGGSKNIQYF. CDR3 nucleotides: TGTGCCAGCATTCGAGGAGGGAGCAAAAACATTCAGTACTTC.

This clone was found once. CDR3 sequence: CASSLKGGRSSSYEQYF. The CDR3 DNA follows: TGTGCCAGCAGTTTAAAGGGCGGGCGGTCGAGCTCCTACGAGCAGTACTTC. V is TRBV27 and J is TRBJ2-7; D may be TRBD2 (5 bases). The CDR3 contains 17 residues. The ends were cut back, 2 bases at V and 0 bases at J, with 17 bases in the middle. Germline CDR1 reads MNHEY; CDR2 reads SMNVEV (reference sequence).

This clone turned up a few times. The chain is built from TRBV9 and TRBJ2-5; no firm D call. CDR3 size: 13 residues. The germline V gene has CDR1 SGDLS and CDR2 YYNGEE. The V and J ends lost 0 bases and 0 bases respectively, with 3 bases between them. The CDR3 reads CASSVADQETQYF. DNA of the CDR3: TGTGCCAGCAGCGTAGCAGACCAAGAGACCCAGTACTTC. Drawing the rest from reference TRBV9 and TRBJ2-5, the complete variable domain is DSGVTQTPKHLITATGQRVTLRCSPRSGDLSVYWYQQSLDQGLQFLIQYYNGEERAKGNILERFSAQQFPDLHSELNLSSLELGDSALYFCASSVADQETQYFGPGTRLLVL.

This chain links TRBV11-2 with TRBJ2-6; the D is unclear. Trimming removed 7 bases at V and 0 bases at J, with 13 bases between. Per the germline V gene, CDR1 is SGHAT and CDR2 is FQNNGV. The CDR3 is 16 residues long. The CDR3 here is CASMGIFHSGANVLTF. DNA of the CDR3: TGTGCCAGCATGGGCATATTCCACTCTGGGGCCAACGTCCTGACTTTC.